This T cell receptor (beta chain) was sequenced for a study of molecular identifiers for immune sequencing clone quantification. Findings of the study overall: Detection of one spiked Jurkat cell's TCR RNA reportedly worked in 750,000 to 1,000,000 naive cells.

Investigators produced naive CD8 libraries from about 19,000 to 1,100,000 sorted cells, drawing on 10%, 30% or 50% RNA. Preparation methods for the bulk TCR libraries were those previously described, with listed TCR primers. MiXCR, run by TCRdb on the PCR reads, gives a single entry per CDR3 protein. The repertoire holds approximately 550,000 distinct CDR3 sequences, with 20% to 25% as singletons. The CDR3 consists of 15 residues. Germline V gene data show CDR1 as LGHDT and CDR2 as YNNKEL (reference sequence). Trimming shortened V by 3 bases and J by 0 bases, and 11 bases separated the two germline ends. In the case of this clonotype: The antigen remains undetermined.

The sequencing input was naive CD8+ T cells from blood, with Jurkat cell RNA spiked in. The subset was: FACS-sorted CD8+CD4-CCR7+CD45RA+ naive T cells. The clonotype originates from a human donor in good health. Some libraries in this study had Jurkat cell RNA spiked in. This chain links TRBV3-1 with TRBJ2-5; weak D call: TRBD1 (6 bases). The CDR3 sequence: CASSHLQGYQETQYF. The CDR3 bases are TGTGCCAGCAGCCACCTACAGGGATACCAAGAGACCCAGTACTTC.